These 15 T cell receptor beta chains were sequenced from one sample in a study of T-cell reconstitution after alpha-beta-depleted transplantation in children. Molecular barcoding with unique molecular identifiers was used for the TCRbeta library. MiXCR, run by TCRdb on the PCR reads, gives a single entry per CDR3 protein. Of 450,000 to 500,000 distinct CDR3 sequences listed, under 15% are singletons. This material consisted of PBMCs from the stem cell graft donor, taken from the stem cell graft. The receptors originated from a human donor who donated a stem cell graft to a child with combined immunodeficiency.

The table lists this clonotype with many counts. The V call is TRBV7-9, the J call TRBJ2-1; 10 nucleotides agree with TRBD1. After removal of 5 bases from V and 6 bases from J, the junction contained 7 bases not matched to a gene. The CDR3 length is 15 residues. CDR1 and CDR2 from the germline V gene are SEHNR and FQNEAQ (reference sequence). CDR3 sequence reads: CASSRQGATGNEQFF. The CDR3 nucleotides read TGTGCCAGCAGCCGACAGGGGGCGACGGGCAATGAGCAGTTCTTC. The whole variable domain, remainder taken from reference TRBV7-9 and TRBJ2-1, is DTGVSQNPRHKITKRGQNVTFRCDPISEHNRLYWYRQTLGQGPEFLTYFQNEAQLEKSRLLSDRFSAERPKGSFSTLEIQRTEQGDSAMYLCASSRQGATGNEQFFGPGTRLTVL.

This clonotype has at least ten counts. The chain joins TRBV7-2 to TRBJ2-5, with D possibly being TRBD1 or TRBD2 (7 bases each). Germline V gene sequence: CDR1 SGHTA, CDR2 FQGNSA. The V and J ends lost 6 bases and 5 bases respectively, with 16 bases between them. The length of the CDR3 is 14 residues. CDR3 coding DNA: TGTGCCAGCAGTGTACACAGGGGAGGGGAGACCCAGTACTTC. Its translation: CASSVHRGGETQYF.

J is TRBJ2-1 and V is TRBV19; no reliable D call. V lost 5 bases and J lost 7, with 15 bases in between. The CDR3 contains 14 residues. The germline CDR1 and CDR2 sequences are LNHDA and SQIVND (reference sequence). CDR3 DNA: TGTGCCAGTAGTCCCCCTGGTCCCTCTAATGAGCAGTTCTTC. This codes for CASSPPGPSNEQFF. The full variable domain, its missing parts supplied by reference TRBV19 and TRBJ2-1, is DGGITQSPKYLFRKEGQNVTLSCEQNLNHDAMYWYRQDPGQGLRLIYYSQIVNDFQKGDIAEGYSVSREKKESFPLTVTSAQKNPTAFYLCASSPPGPSNEQFFGPGTRLTVL.

The chain has TRBV7-9 and TRBJ1-1; maybe TRBD1 (6 bases). Per the germline V gene, CDR1 is SEHNR and CDR2 is FQNEAQ (reference sequence). CDR3 length equals 14 residues. V was cut by 1 base and J by 6 bases, with 12 bases left in between. Here the CDR3 DNA reads TGTGCCAGCAGCTTAGGGGGGGCAGAAGCTGAAGCTTTCTTT. This sequence encodes CASSLGGAEAEAFF.

This chain joins TRBV5-1 and TRBJ1-2; D gene uncertain. Trimming stripped 3 bases from V and 8 bases from J, with 20 bases between. This CDR3 is built from 15 residues. Germline V gene lookup returns CDR1 SGHRS and CDR2 YFSETQ. The CDR3: CASSSGIRPSDGYTF. CDR3 DNA sequence: TGCGCCAGCAGCTCGGGAATTCGCCCGAGTGACGGCTACACCTTC.

This clonotype has just a few counts. This chain links TRBV11-3 with TRBJ2-2; D is unclear. Germline V gives CDR1 SGHNT, CDR2 YENEEA. The CDR3 is made up of 14 amino acids. Trimming left V 4 bases short and J 7 bases short, with 13 bases between. The CDR3: CASSSSLRGGELFF. CDR3 coding DNA: TGTGCCAGCAGCTCATCCCTGCGAGGCGGGGAGCTGTTTTTT. The entire variable domain, with the rest obtained from reference TRBV11-3 and TRBJ2-2, is as follows: EAGVVQSPRYKIIEKKQPVAFWCNPISGHNTLYWYLQNLGQGPELLIRYENEEAVDDSQLPKDRFSAERLKGVDSTLKIQPAELGDSAVYLCASSSSLRGGELFFGEGSRLTVL.

The chain's CDR3 is CASSPDRYYNEQFF. The CDR3 bases are TGTGCCAGCAGTCCTGACAGGTACTACAATGAGCAGTTCTTC. The chain employs TRBV12-3 or TRBV12-4 and TRBJ2-1, with a possible D match to TRBD1 (6 bases). The germline V and J ends were trimmed by 5 bases and 3 bases, with 11 bases remaining between them. This CDR3 is built from 14 residues.

The rearrangement links TRBV12-3 or TRBV12-4 to TRBJ1-3, with TRBD1 matching 11 bases. V was pared by 6 bases and J by 4 bases, with 14 bases of the junction left unmatched. The CDR3 sequence is 18 residues long. The CDR3 sequence is CASRHRGTGGRSGNTIYF. Here the CDR3 DNA reads TGTGCCAGCAGGCACCGGGGGACAGGGGGTCGCTCCGGAAACACCATATATTTT.

Concerning this clonotype: This clone may be a read error of a much larger clone one base away. J is TRBJ2-7 and V is TRBV25-1; D is perhaps TRBD1 or TRBD2 (5 bases each). The CDR3 sequence is 14 residues long. Germline CDR1 reads MGHDK; CDR2 reads SYGVNS. The CDR3: CSSMPRGEGIEQYF. In DNA form, the CDR3 reads TGTTCCAGCATGCCTCGAGGGGAAGGGATCGAGCAGTACTTC.

This chain links TRBV6-2 or TRBV6-3 with TRBJ2-1; 8 bases are a match to TRBD2. Germline CDR1 is MNHEY and CDR2 is SVGEGT. The CDR3 has 18 residues. The V segment lost 0 bases and the J segment 0 bases; nucleotides outside the gene matches: 7. The CDR3 protein is CASSYSIPGGSSYNEQFF. The DNA of the CDR3 is TGTGCCAGCAGTTACTCGATTCCGGGAGGGAGCTCCTACAATGAGCAGTTCTTC.

This clonotype was recorded many times. The chain links TRBV12-3 or TRBV12-4 to TRBJ1-3; D is unclear. CDR3 length: 12 residues. V dropped 3 bases and J dropped 6 bases, with 6 bases sitting between them. Written as DNA, the CDR3 is TGTGCCAGCAGTTTTTGGCAAAACACCATATATTTT. It translates to CASSFWQNTIYF.

The V and J genes are TRBV5-4 and TRBJ1-3; D call uncertain. Trimming took off 4 bases at V and 2 bases at J, with 13 bases between the two ends. The V gene's germline CDR1 is SGHNT and CDR2 YYREEE (reference sequence). CDR3 length equals 15 residues. The CDR3 region has the DNA TGTGCCAGCAGCGCTGACCGGGTCCCTGGAAACACCATATATTTT. It codes for CASSADRVPGNTIYF. The full variable domain, with the rest looked up from reference TRBV5-4 and TRBJ1-3, is ETGVTQSPTHLIKTRGQQVTLRCSSQSGHNTVSWYQQALGQGPQFIFQYYREEENGRGNFPPRFSGLQFPNYSSELNVNALELDDSALYLCASSADRVPGNTIYFGEGSWLTVV.

V gene TRBV20-1 combines with J gene TRBJ1-2; D is unresolved. Germline values: CDR1 DFQATT, CDR2 SNEGSKA (reference sequence). There are 12 residues in the CDR3. Trimming took off 6 bases at V and 5 bases at J, with 13 bases between the two ends. The DNA for the CDR3 is TGCAGTGCCCGGCGGGTTCGATATGGCTACACCTTC. As protein: CSARRVRYGYTF.

The chain uses TRBV4-1 and TRBJ2-7; 9 bases fit TRBD1. Losses at the gene ends were 1 base for V and 7 bases for J; bases not matched to a gene: 11. CDR1 is MGHRA and CDR2 is YSYEKL in the germline V gene. This CDR3 has 16 residues. CDR3 in DNA: TGCGCCAGCAGCCAAGTTTATGGCGGGACAGGGCAAGAGCAGTACTTC. Translation gives CASSQVYGGTGQEQYF.

The chain joins TRBV4-2 to TRBJ2-1, with TRBD2 matching 12 bases. Looked up from germline, CDR1 is LGHNA and CDR2 is YNFKEQ. This CDR3 is 16 amino acids long. V lost 3 bases and J lost 6; bases outside the gene matches: 6. The CDR3 bases are TGTGCCAGCAGCCATTTGACTAGCGGGGGATTCAATGAGCAGTTCTTC. Its protein is CASSHLTSGGFNEQFF.